Listed here are 18 T cell receptor beta chains from one sample, sequenced in a study of blood T cells in healthy people across ages. PCR was performed a second time for roughly 6 to 12 cycles using a sample-barcoded 5' primer and a J-beta primer mix. Using its own MiXCR run on the 5' RACE reads, TCRdb lists one record per CDR3 protein. The table records roughly 700,000 distinct CDR3 sequences, less than 40% of them present only once. The sequencing sample was made of blood. These receptors all stem from an elderly woman in good health.

This clonotype was seen many times. CDR3 amino acids: CATSFRQGLSNQPQHF. The CDR3, as DNA: TGTGCCACCAGCTTCCGACAGGGTTTAAGCAATCAGCCCCAGCATTTT. The chain has TRBV15 and TRBJ1-5; TRBD1 agrees at 7 bases. J was trimmed by 1 base and V by 5 bases; bases with no gene match: 8. The CDR3 consists of 16 residues. Per germline, CDR1 LNHNV and CDR2 YYDKDF (reference sequence).

This rearrangement joins TRBV18 to TRBJ1-2, with TRBD1 as a possible D gene (6 bases). Germline lookup yields CDR1 KGHSH and CDR2 LQKENI. V shed 4 bases and J shed 8 bases, with 17 bases lying between them. The CDR3 is made up of 14 amino acids. CDR3 nucleotide sequence: TGTGCCAGCTCACGACAGGAGAGCCCTTTAGGCTACACCTTC. This encodes CASSRQESPLGYTF.

This clonotype has a count of ten or more. The gene calls are TRBV4-1 and TRBJ1-1; D is uncertain. This CDR3 region has 14 residues. Germline V CDR1 and CDR2: MGHRA, YSYEKL. Trimming took 1 base from V and 4 from J, leaving 10 bases between them. CDR3 residues: CASSQGVGTTEAFF. In DNA, the CDR3 is TGCGCCAGCAGCCAAGGGGTGGGAACCACTGAAGCTTTCTTT.

The V and J genes are TRBV7-8 and TRBJ1-5, with 8 nucleotides matching TRBD1. Per germline, CDR1 SGHVS and CDR2 FQNEAQ. V trimming: 4 bases; J trimming: 8 bases; junction bases outside the gene matches: 13. CDR3 size: 16 residues. CDR3 residues: CASSSTAGQVVEPQHF. The CDR3 DNA sequence: TGTGCCAGCAGCTCCACAGCGGGACAGGTCGTTGAGCCCCAGCATTTT.

V usage is TRBV7-2 and J usage is TRBJ1-3; TRBD1 aligns across 8 bases. The CDR3 length is 17 residues. Germline CDR1 is SGHTA and CDR2 is FQGNSA. After removal of 5 bases from V and 4 bases from J, the junction contained 13 bases not matched to a gene. CDR3 in amino acids: CASSPMGTGGVGNTIYF. The CDR3 DNA is TGTGCCAGCAGCCCTATGGGGACAGGCGGGGTAGGAAACACCATATATTTT.

The chain combines TRBV5-6 with TRBJ1-1; no definite D call. Germline assignment: CDR1 SGHDT and CDR2 YYEEEE. V was shortened by 4 bases and J by 6 bases, with 10 bases between the two germline ends. This CDR3 has 12 amino acids. CDR3 coding DNA: TGTGCCAGCAGCCGCCCAGGACCTGAAGCTTTCTTT. Translation: CASSRPGPEAFF.

This clonotype was detected many times. The V gene is TRBV12-3 or TRBV12-4, the J gene TRBJ2-5; a possible D gene is TRBD2 (6 bases). The CDR3 consists of 16 residues. The V end was cut by 7 bases, the J end by 1 base, with 19 bases between. The CDR3 sequence: CASTPWRGAPQETQYF. The CDR3 nucleotides are TGTGCCAGCACCCCTTGGAGGGGAGCACCCCAAGAGACCCAGTACTTC.

This clonotype was detected many times. V gene TRBV4-2 combines with J gene TRBJ2-7, with 8 bases that match TRBD1. Trimming took 0 bases from V and 3 from J; bases not matched to a gene: 16. Germline loops: CDR1 LGHNA, CDR2 YNFKEQ. CDR3 size: 19 residues. CDR3 bases: TGTGCCAGCAGCCAAGATAGCGGCTTCGACAGGGGCCAGGGCTACGAGCAGTACTTC. Protein: CASSQDSGFDRGQGYEQYF.

This clonotype came up many times. The rearrangement joins TRBV10-3 to TRBJ2-1; D uncertain. Germline V CDR1 and CDR2: ENHRY, SYGVKD. The ends were cut back, 4 bases at V and 5 bases at J, with 9 bases in the middle. This CDR3 region has 13 residues. The CDR3 is CAISARQHNEQFF. In DNA form, the CDR3 reads TGTGCCATCAGTGCGAGGCAGCACAATGAGCAGTTCTTC.

In this sample, this clonotype turned up many times. This rearrangement joins TRBV2 to TRBJ2-1; D is unclear. In germline, CDR1 is SNHLY, CDR2 FYNNEI. V lost 7 bases to trimming and J lost 8 bases, with 15 bases between them. The CDR3 extends over 13 amino acids. The CDR3 spells CASKGDRRDEQFF. CDR3 in DNA: TGTGCCAGCAAAGGTGACCGCCGGGATGAGCAGTTCTTC. The full variable domain, in which reference TRBV2 and TRBJ2-1 provide the parts outside the CDR3, is EPEVTQTPSHQVTQMGQEVILRCVPISNHLYFYWYRQILGQKVEFLVSFYNNEISEKSEIFDDQFSVERPDGSNFTLKIRSTKLEDSAMYFCASKGDRRDEQFFGPGTRLTVL.

Worth noting for this clonotype: It may be a read error: a sequence one base away is much more abundant. CDR3 in DNA: TGTGCCAGCAGCCATCATCGGTCCTCTAACTATGGCTACACCTTC. This sequence encodes CASSHHRSSNYGYTF. V gene TRBV11-2 combines with J gene TRBJ1-2; D gene ambiguous. CDR1 is SGHAT and CDR2 is FQNNGV in the germline V gene. V was clipped by 5 bases and J by 0 bases, with 13 bases between them. CDR3 length: 15 residues. The variable domain in full, with the rest retrieved from reference TRBV11-2 and TRBJ1-2, is EAGVAQSPRYKIIEKRQSVAFWCNPISGHATLYWYQQILGQGPKLLIQFQNNGVVDDSQLPKDRFSAERLKGVDSTLKIQPAKLEDSAVYLCASSHHRSSNYGYTFGSGTRLTVV.

The chain is built from TRBV5-5 and TRBJ1-5; 11 positions agree with TRBD1. Unmatched junction bases numbered 8, after V lost 5 bases and J lost 7 bases. Germline loops: CDR1 SGHKS, CDR2 YYEKEE (reference sequence). The CDR3 is made up of 15 amino acids. Written as DNA, the CDR3 is TGTGCCAGCAGTCGTGACGGGACAGGGGGACAGCCCCAGCATTTT. It codes for CASSRDGTGGQPQHF.

As concerns this clonotype: Germline is not matched at one junction end, which may reflect a read error. The genes are TRBV7-8 and TRBJ1-1; perhaps TRBD1 as D (5 bases). There are 17 residues in the CDR3. The germline gives CDR1 SGHVS, CDR2 FQNEAQ. DNA of the CDR3: TGTGCCAGCAGCGGTCCCGGGACCGATTGGAAGAACGCTGAAGCTTTCTTT. Amino acid sequence: CASSGPGTDWKNAEAFF.

Of note for this clonotype: This could be a read error, since a much larger clone is one nucleotide away. The chain couples TRBV9 to TRBJ2-7; the D gene is possibly TRBD2 (6 bases). This CDR3 is built from 15 residues. Germline CDR1 SGDLS, CDR2 YYNGEE. The CDR3 here is CVSSPSPAGHYEQYF. The CDR3 DNA sequence: TGTGTCAGCAGCCCCAGTCCAGCGGGTCACTACGAGCAGTACTTC.

This clonotype was counted at least ten times. The rearrangement links TRBV28 to TRBJ2-7; D is unclear. Germline V CDR1 and CDR2: MDHEN, SYDVKM. This CDR3 contains 13 residues. V dropped 3 bases and J dropped 2 bases, with 8 bases sitting between them. DNA for the CDR3: TGTGCCAGCAGTTTCCCGGTAACCTACGAGCAGTACTTC. Its translation: CASSFPVTYEQYF. Using reference TRBV28 and TRBJ2-7 for the parts outside the CDR3, the full variable domain is DVKVTQSSRYLVKRTGEKVFLECVQDMDHENMFWYRQDPGLGLRLIYFSYDVKMKEKGDIPEGYSVSREKKERFSLILESASTNQTSMYLCASSFPVTYEQYFGPGTRLTVT.

This clonotype came up many times. The genes are TRBV6-6 and TRBJ2-5, with TRBD1 identical over 7 bases. V dropped 3 bases and J dropped 1; count of bases not matched to a gene: 2. Germline CDR1 and CDR2: MNHNY and SVGAGI (reference sequence). The CDR3 totals 14 residues. CDR3 nucleotide sequence: TGTGCCAGCAGTTATGGGACAGTCCAAGAGACCCAGTACTTC. Translation gives CASSYGTVQETQYF.

This chain links TRBV20-1 with TRBJ1-5; no clear D gene. The CDR3 extends over 12 amino acids. The germline V and J ends were trimmed by 2 bases and 6 bases, with 8 bases remaining between them. Germline V CDR1 and CDR2: DFQATT, SNEGSKA (reference sequence). CDR3 DNA: TGCAGTGCTAGAAGGCGAAGTCAGCCCCAGCATTTT. Translation: CSARRRSQPQHF.

This clonotype was detected many times. This chain links TRBV3-1 with TRBJ2-1; D is perhaps TRBD2 (7 bases). V was pared by 4 bases and J by 3 bases, with 13 bases between. This CDR3 spans 15 amino acids. From germline, CDR1 is LGHDT and CDR2 YNNKEL (reference sequence). The CDR3 sequence: CASSPEGGNYNEQFF. The CDR3 region has the DNA TGTGCCAGCAGCCCCGAGGGGGGGAACTACAATGAGCAGTTCTTC.